One and the same sample provided the 3 T cell receptor beta chains below, sequenced in a study of T cells in Graves' hyperthyroidism and ophthalmopathy. Amplification of TCR beta CDR3 regions used RNA as the template. First-round RT-PCR with HTBI primers amplified the TCR CDR3 region. TCRdb reanalysed the multiplex PCR reads using MiXCR and keeps one entry per CDR3 protein. The repertoire holds some 760,000 distinct CDR3 sequences, with approximately 15% as singletons. Sequenced input: blood. All receptors come from a young woman with Graves' hyperthyroidism.

The rearrangement links TRBV24-1 to TRBJ2-1; 9 nucleotides align to TRBD2. Germline CDR1 and CDR2: KGHDR and SFDVKD. The CDR3 has 16 residues. Losses at the gene ends were 4 bases for V and 5 bases for J; bases not matched to a gene: 8. CDR3 bases: TGTGCCACCAGTGAACCCCATCGGACTAGCGACAATGAGCAGTTCTTC. It translates to CATSEPHRTSDNEQFF.

This clonotype was seen many times. The chain employs TRBV30 and TRBJ2-7, with D possibly being TRBD1 (5 bases). The CDR3 has 12 residues. Germline V gene sequence: CDR1 GTSNPN, CDR2 SVGIG (reference sequence). V was shortened by 0 bases and J by 7 bases, with 10 bases between the two germline ends. The CDR3: CAWSVLGDEQYF. The CDR3, as DNA: TGTGCCTGGAGTGTTCTAGGGGATGAGCAGTACTTC.

This clonotype was seen repeatedly, ten times or more. The chain links TRBV18 to TRBJ2-3; D possibly corresponds to TRBD2 (6 bases). The CDR3 sequence is 16 residues long. Between the trimmed V and J ends, which lost 0 bases and 5 bases, there was a span of 15 bases. CDR1 KGHSH and CDR2 LQKENI come from the germline V gene. In nucleotides, the CDR3 is TGTGCCAGCTCACCACCGAGGACTACGATAGTAGATACGCAGTATTTT. Protein product: CASSPPRTTIVDTQYF.